This T cell receptor beta chain derives from a study of read filtering for tumor transcriptome and immune sequencing. This clonotype appeared a single time. CDR3 size: 15 residues. Germline CDR1 and CDR2: SGHDN and FVKESK. The germline V and J ends were trimmed by 0 bases and 4 bases, with 12 bases remaining between them. The library was built from 400 ng RNA with molecular barcoded adaptors for alpha/delta and beta/gamma chains. TCRdb re-called the reads through MiXCR, storing one row per CDR3 protein. The sample carries approximately 45,000 distinct CDR3 sequences, 20% recorded once. This chain connects TRBV14 to TRBJ1-2; D ambiguous. The TCR originated in a donor aged 40 or older with multiple myeloma. Material: a population of CD138-negative cells sorted from bone marrow. The CDR3 loop is CASSQDRDIRYGYTF. For the CDR3, the DNA is TGTGCCAGCAGCCAAGATCGAGACATACGCTATGGCTACACCTTC.